This TCR beta chain was identified during a study of neurological immune-mediated disorders. Study-level results: It was HTLV-1-associated myelopathy that showed the most TCR clonal expansion, while multiple sclerosis showed the least, falling below healthy controls. Because no CDR3 amino acid sequences were shared across subjects by expanded clones, private repertoires were suggested in all groups.

This clonotype was detected ten times or more. Its antigen remains unidentified. The CDR3 contains 15 residues. Trimming pared 4 bases from V and 1 base from J, leaving 12 bases between. Germline assignment: CDR1 SGHRS and CDR2 YFSETQ. Synthesis of cDNA was performed by 5'RACE using 10-nucleotide random UMIs. TCRdb reanalysed the 5' RACE reads using MiXCR and keeps one entry per CDR3 protein. The table records under 60,000 distinct CDR3 sequences, 10% of them present only once. The sequencing sample was made of PBMCs. The source of this sequence is a middle-aged woman with HTLV-1-associated myelopathy (HAM/TSP). This sequence joins TRBV5-1 and TRBJ1-5; D may be TRBD1 (6 bases). The CDR3 sequence is CASSPGANSNQPQHF. The CDR3 DNA sequence: TGCGCCAGCAGCCCGGGGGCGAACAGCAATCAGCCCCAGCATTTT.